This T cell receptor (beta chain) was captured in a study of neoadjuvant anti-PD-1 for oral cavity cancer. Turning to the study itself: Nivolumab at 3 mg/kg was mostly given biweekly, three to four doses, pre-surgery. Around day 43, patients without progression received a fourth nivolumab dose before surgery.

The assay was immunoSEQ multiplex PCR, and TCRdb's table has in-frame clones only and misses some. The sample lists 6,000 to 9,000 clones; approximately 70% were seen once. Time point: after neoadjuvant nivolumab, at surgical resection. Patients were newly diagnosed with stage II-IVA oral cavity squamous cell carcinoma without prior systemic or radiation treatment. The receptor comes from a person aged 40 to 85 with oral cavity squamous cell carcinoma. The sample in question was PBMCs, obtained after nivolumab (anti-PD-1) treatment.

The CDR3 DNA follows: TGTGCCAGCAGCTTTGAAGGGGGCCCCTACGAGCAGTACTTC. Translated, it gives CASSFEGGPYEQYF. The V gene is TRBV5-4, the J gene TRBJ2-7; TRBD1 agrees at 7 bases. Trimming at V came to 2 bases and at J to 2 bases, leaving 4 bases not matched to a gene. In germline, CDR1 is SGHNT, CDR2 YYREEE (reference sequence). This CDR3 comprises 14 residues.